One and the same sample provided the 19 T cell receptor beta chains below, sequenced in a study of shared clonotypes between healthy human individuals. The repertoire was sequenced with immunoSEQ multiplex PCR; TCRdb's copy has only in-frame clones and lacks some. Found here are about 1.5 million clones, approximately 98% of them singletons; the top ten hold 0.45%. Sequencing input: naive CD4+ T cells sorted from blood. Subset of the sample: CD45RA+ positively selected. The source is a man aged 25 to 40 in good health.

This clone was observed a single time. The chain uses TRBV19 and TRBJ2-1; 11 bases fit TRBD2. CDR3 size: 14 residues. Germline CDR1 is LNHDA and CDR2 is SQIVND (reference sequence). V lost 5 bases and J lost 10; bases outside the gene matches: 7. CDR3 DNA sequence: TGTGCCAGTAGTCCCGGGCTAGCGGGAGGCGAGCAGTTCTTC. Amino acids: CASSPGLAGGEQFF.

The rearrangement links TRBV9 to TRBJ2-2, with D perhaps matching TRBD1 (5 bases). This CDR3 comprises 17 residues. Germline CDR1 and CDR2: SGDLS and YYNGEE. V was trimmed by 0 bases and J by 1 base, leaving 13 bases between them. Written as DNA, the CDR3 is TGTGCCAGCAGCGTAGCTCCAAGGGGTTGGAACACCGGGGAGCTGTTTTTT. Its translation is CASSVAPRGWNTGELFF.

The chain couples TRBV11-2 to TRBJ1-1; possible D gene TRBD1, 6 bases. Trimming removed 3 bases from V and 1 base from J, with 12 bases in between. CDR3 length equals 15 residues. Germline V lookup: CDR1 SGHAT, CDR2 FQNNGV. As DNA, the CDR3 is TGTGCCAGCAGCTTGGGGGCCAGACAGAACACTGAAGCTTTCTTT. As protein: CASSLGARQNTEAFF.

This chain connects TRBV5-1 to TRBJ2-3; 7 nucleotides match TRBD2. The ends lost 2 bases at V and 0 bases at J; junction bases unmatched: 6. This CDR3 contains 16 residues. Germline V gives CDR1 SGHRS, CDR2 YFSETQ. CDR3 protein: CASSLRTSVSTDTQYF. CDR3 in DNA: TGCGCCAGCAGCTTAAGGACTAGTGTGAGCACAGATACGCAGTATTTT.

The J gene is TRBJ2-7, the V gene TRBV29-1; D is perhaps TRBD2 (5 bases). This CDR3 comprises 12 residues. V lost 4 bases and J 3 bases, leaving 10 bases between the germline ends. Germline V gene lookup returns CDR1 SQVTM and CDR2 ANQGSEA. For the CDR3, the DNA is TGCAGCGTTGGAGGGCGACTCTACGAGCAGTACTTC. Translating it yields CSVGGRLYEQYF.

The chain carries TRBV5-5 and TRBJ2-2; D is ambiguous. V was pared by 4 bases and J by 4 bases, with 5 bases between. CDR3 length: 12 amino acids. Germline-derived CDR1 and CDR2 are SGHKS and YYEKEE (reference sequence). The CDR3 nucleotides are TGTGCCAGCAGCACGGCCACCGGGGAGCTGTTTTTT. Its protein is CASSTATGELFF.

J is TRBJ2-1 and V is TRBV21-1; the table assigns TRBD2, which was not confirmed against the DNA. TRBV21-1 is noted as a pseudogene. CDR3 length: 18 residues. CDR3 amino acids: CASRPRRPRDYSYNEQFF. As DNA, the CDR3 is TGTGCCAGCAGACCAAGGAGGCCCCGGGACTACTCCTACAATGAGCAGTTCTTC.

This chain connects TRBV28 to TRBJ2-1, with no clear D. Trimming took 3 bases from V and 7 from J, leaving 19 bases between them. The length of the CDR3 is 16 residues. Germline CDR1 MDHEN, CDR2 SYDVKM. In DNA, the CDR3 is TGTGCCAGCAGTTTTAGGGCTACCCAGAAGGTAAATGAGCAGTTCTTC. Its translation is CASSFRATQKVNEQFF.

The CDR3 is CAIGARLNQPQHF. Here the CDR3 DNA reads TGTGCCATCGGGGCCAGGCTAAATCAGCCCCAGCATTTT. The chain couples TRBV27 to TRBJ1-5, with a possible D match to TRBD1 (5 bases). The V gene lost 10 bases and the J gene lost 4 bases, with 14 bases spanning the gap. The CDR3 has 13 residues. Germline V gene lookup returns CDR1 MNHEY and CDR2 SMNVEV (reference sequence).

The chain is built from TRBV25-1 and TRBJ1-1; D is uncertain. The V and J ends lost 3 bases and 3 bases respectively, with 11 bases between them. Germline V gene data show CDR1 as MGHDK and CDR2 as SYGVNS. The CDR3 has 14 residues. Written as DNA, the CDR3 is TGTGCCAGCAGTGACCTAGGAGGGTACACTGAAGCTTTCTTT. Translation gives CASSDLGGYTEAFF.

The rearrangement joins TRBV18 to TRBJ2-2; D is unresolved. The CDR3 length is 11 residues. Germline CDR1 reads KGHSH; CDR2 reads LQKENI. V was shortened by 5 bases and J by 5 bases, with 3 bases between the two germline ends. Written as DNA, the CDR3 is TGTGCCAGCTCAAAAACCGGGGAGCTGTTTTTT. Protein sequence: CASSKTGELFF.

CDR3 residues: CSVGWDRGTGELFF. In DNA, the CDR3 is TGCAGCGTTGGGTGGGACAGGGGAACCGGGGAGCTGTTTTTT. This chain uses TRBV29-1 with TRBJ2-2; 10 positions agree with TRBD1. Germline CDR1 and CDR2: SQVTM and ANQGSEA. V lost 4 bases to trimming and J lost 5 bases; unmatched junction nucleotides: 4. The CDR3 is 14 residues long.

The chain carries TRBV5-1 and TRBJ1-5; possibly TRBD1 for D (5 bases). CDR1 SGHRS and CDR2 YFSETQ come from the germline V gene. The CDR3 runs to 14 residues. V lost 0 bases, J lost 5 bases, and 9 bases lay in between. The CDR3 nucleotides read TGCGCCAGCAGCTTGGATCAAGGGGATCAGCCCCAGCATTTT. This gives the protein CASSLDQGDQPQHF.

The chain has TRBV29-1 and TRBJ2-1; D gene ambiguous. The V end was cut by 6 bases, the J end by 12 bases, with 6 bases between. Germline V lookup: CDR1 SQVTM, CDR2 ANQGSEA. This CDR3 contains 8 residues. DNA for the CDR3: TGCAGCGTGGGTGGGCAGTTCTTC. Protein: CSVGGQFF.

The chain employs TRBV5-1 and TRBJ2-5; the match to TRBD1 covers 9 bases. This CDR3 comprises 15 residues. V gave up 0 bases and J gave up 4 bases; unmatched junction bases: 4. In germline, CDR1 is SGHRS, CDR2 YFSETQ. The CDR3 coding sequence is TGCGCCAGCAGCTTGGCCCGACAGGGGGGAGAGACCCAGTACTTC. This translates into CASSLARQGGETQYF.

The chain couples TRBV10-3 to TRBJ1-2; the D is unclear. This CDR3 has 14 amino acids. The germline V and J ends were trimmed by 3 bases and 4 bases, with 12 bases remaining between them. Germline-derived CDR1 and CDR2 are ENHRY and SYGVKD. Here the CDR3 DNA reads TGTGCCATCAGTGACTCAGGACCTTTCTATGGCTACACCTTC. Protein: CAISDSGPFYGYTF.

This chain links TRBV5-1 with TRBJ2-7, with 11 bases that match TRBD1. This CDR3 contains 14 residues. The V segment lost 4 bases and the J segment 6 bases; nucleotides outside the gene matches: 6. Germline V gives CDR1 SGHRS, CDR2 YFSETQ. For the CDR3, the DNA is TGCGCCAGCAGCGTGGACAGGGGGCTAGTCGAGCAGTACTTC. It yields the protein CASSVDRGLVEQYF.

The chain links TRBV18 to TRBJ2-1; 9 bases align to TRBD1. The CDR3 is 16 residues long. With 0 bases clipped from V and 10 bases from J, the junction kept 10 bases outside the gene matches. CDR1 and CDR2 (germline): KGHSH, LQKENI. The CDR3 region is CASSPPGTGTVLEQFF. The CDR3 region has the DNA TGTGCCAGCTCACCACCGGGGACAGGGACCGTTTTAGAGCAGTTCTTC.

The chain carries TRBV7-2 and TRBJ2-1; D could derive from TRBD1 or TRBD2 (6 bases each). Germline CDR1 reads SGHTA; CDR2 reads FQGNSA. The CDR3 covers 17 residues. Trimming stripped 5 bases from V and 5 bases from J, with 22 bases between. CDR3 nucleotide sequence: TGTGCCAGCAGCCCGGTGGGGGCGGGACTGGGGGACAATGAGCAGTTCTTC. Protein product: CASSPVGAGLGDNEQFF.